The rows below give T cell receptor beta chains drawn from one sample of a study of blood T cell repertoires in COVID-19. The assay was immunoSEQ multiplex PCR, and TCRdb's table has in-frame clones only and misses some. The data hold 300,000 to 450,000 clones, with roughly four fifths observed a single time. The sequenced material came from peripheral blood. The receptors come from a human donor with acute or convalescent COVID-19. The donor label of this sample is uncertain. Each CDR3 is given with its conserved first and last residue. A D gene is named only where the DNA matches it firmly. The listing skips clone size in some rows; elsewhere it reads once, few, many or a size class.

NA,TRBV5-1,NA,TRBJ1-3,CASSPTAGTRSGNTIYF,TGCGCCAGCAGTCCGACCGCAGGGACTCGGTCTGGAAACACCATATATTTT
NA,TRBV3-1/TRBV3-2,NA,TRBJ2-1,CASSPRGERYNEQFF,TGTGCCAGCAGCCCCCGTGGCGAGCGGTACAATGAGCAGTTCTTC
NA,TRBV5-1,TRBD1,TRBJ1-1,CASSISTGMNTEAFF,TGCGCCAGCAGCATCTCGACAGGGATGAACACTGAAGCTTTCTTT
NA,TRBV4-1,NA,TRBJ1-1,CASSQERVLRGIGNTEAFF,TGCGCCAGCAGCCAAGAACGGGTTTTACGAGGCATTGGGAACACTGAAGCTTTCTTT
once,TRBV5-4,TRBD2,TRBJ2-7,CASSLDPGLAGGKLYF,TGTGCCAGCAGCTTGGATCCGGGACTAGCGGGGGGCAAGCTTTACTTC
NA,TRBV11-3,NA,TRBJ1-1,CASSFRENHEAFF,TGTGCCAGCAGCTTCCGGGAAAATCATGAAGCTTTCTTT
NA,TRBV10-3,TRBD2,TRBJ2-7,CAISESGGGPYEQYF,TGTGCCATCAGTGAGTCGGGGGGGGGTCCCTACGAGCAGTACTTC
NA,TRBV7-6,TRBD2,TRBJ2-3,CASSLTSGGGTDTQYF,TGTGCCAGCAGTTTAACTAGCGGGGGAGGCACAGATACGCAGTATTTT
NA,TRBV7-9,NA,TRBJ2-1,CASSLGGRVTNEQFF,TGTGCCAGCAGCTTGGGGGGACGGGTAACCAATGAGCAGTTCTTC
NA,TRBV2,TRBD1,TRBJ1-2,CASSEDRVNYGYTF,TGTGCCAGCAGTGAGGACAGGGTGAACTATGGCTACACCTTC
NA,TRBV7-9,NA,TRBJ1-1,CASSPQGTMNTEAFF,TGTGCCAGCAGCCCCCAGGGAACCATGAACACTGAAGCTTTCTTT
NA,TRBV10-2,TRBD2,TRBJ2-7,CASSDPWGLAGGPGEQYF,TGCGCCAGCAGTGATCCTTGGGGACTAGCGGGAGGGCCAGGCGAGCAGTACTTC
NA,TRBV11-2,NA,TRBJ1-2,CASSLNGVNYGYTF,TGTGCCAGCAGCTTAAACGGGGTTAACTATGGCTACACCTTC
NA,TRBV19,TRBD1,TRBJ1-5,CASSIDRGSNQPQHF,TGTGCCAGTAGTATTGACAGGGGAAGCAATCAGCCCCAGCATTTT
NA,TRBV6-6,NA,TRBJ1-4,CASSYSTYTLFF,TGTGCCAGCAGTTACTCGACATATACACTGTTTTTT
NA,TRBV9,NA,TRBJ2-1,CASSAPSRNEQFF,TGTGCCAGCAGCGCCCCATCTAGAAATGAGCAGTTCTTC
NA,TRBV6-5,NA,TRBJ1-6,CASSERINSPLHF,TGTGCCAGTTCCGAGAGGATCAATTCACCCCTCCACTTT
NA,TRBV13,TRBD2,TRBJ2-1,CASSLRTSGSSYNEQFF,TGTGCCAGCAGCCTACGGACTAGCGGGAGCTCCTACAATGAGCAGTTCTTC
NA,TRBV6-5,NA,TRBJ1-1,CATQPPGVNTEAFF,TGTGCCACTCAGCCTCCGGGAGTGAACACTGAAGCTTTCTTT
NA,TRBV11-2,TRBD2,TRBJ2-3,CASSNLSGGATDTQYF,TGTGCCAGCAGCAATCTCAGCGGGGGGGCAACAGATACGCAGTATTTT
NA,TRBV7-2,TRBD1,TRBJ1-5,CASSLQGDNQPQHF,TGTGCCAGCAGTCTGCAGGGGGATAATCAGCCCCAGCATTTT
NA,TRBV25-1,NA,TRBJ1-2,CASGPGGGYTF,TGTGCCTCGGGGCCGGGAGGGGGCTACACCTTC
NA,TRBV3-1/TRBV3-2,NA,TRBJ2-5,CASSQDRGINRGFGEETQYF,TGTGCCAGCAGCCAAGATCGGGGGATAAACAGGGGTTTTGGAGAAGAGACCCAGTACTTC
NA,TRBV5-1,TRBD1,TRBJ2-7,CASSSRQGIEQYF,TGCGCCAGCAGCTCCCGACAGGGTATCGAGCAGTACTTC
NA,TRBV29-1,NA,TRBJ1-2,CSVAQGWAYGYTF,TGCAGCGTTGCGCAGGGGTGGGCCTATGGCTACACCTTC
once,TRBV5-6,NA,TRBJ1-1,CASSLPNRELAFF,TGTGCCAGCAGCTTGCCGAACAGGGAATTAGCTTTCTTT
NA,TRBV20-1,NA,TRBJ2-1,CSARVRHKQFF,TGCAGTGCTAGGGTCAGGCATAAGCAGTTCTTC
once,TRBV18,NA,TRBJ1-1,CASSPYRFLGTGAEAFF,TGTGCCAGCTCACCTTATCGCTTTCTGGGGACTGGAGCTGAAGCTTTCTTT
NA,TRBV4-1,NA,TRBJ1-1,CASSHLQDTEAFF,TGCGCCAGCAGCCACCTACAGGACACTGAAGCTTTCTTT
few,TRBV21-1,NA,TRBJ2-2,CASSKSGGTGELFF,TGTGCCAGCAGCAAATCAGGGGGCACCGGGGAGCTGTTTTTT
NA,TRBV7-9,NA,TRBJ2-7,CASSLMKLEQYF,TGTGCCAGCAGCTTAATGAAACTAGAGCAGTACTTC
NA,TRBV18,NA,TRBJ1-2,CASSPDAGAVTTYGYTF,TGTGCCAGCTCACCCGACGCTGGAGCGGTGACTACCTATGGCTACACCTTC
NA,TRBV6-5,NA,TRBJ1-3,CASSYSRESSGNTIYF,TGTGCCAGCAGTTACTCGAGAGAGAGCTCTGGAAACACCATATATTTT
NA,TRBV2,TRBD1,TRBJ1-1,CASRVGQGTEAFF,TGTGCCAGCAGGGTTGGACAGGGCACTGAAGCTTTCTTT
few,TRBV30,NA,TRBJ2-1,CAWRGGGWEQFF,TGTGCCTGGAGAGGGGGGGGATGGGAGCAGTTCTTC
NA,TRBV2,TRBD1,TRBJ1-1,CASNLQGITEAFF,TGTGCCAGCAACCTACAGGGGATTACTGAAGCTTTCTTT
NA,TRBV12-2,NA,TRBJ2-5,CASRLGAWIQETQYF,TGTGCAAGTCGCTTAGGGGCGTGGATCCAAGAGACCCAGTACTTC
NA,TRBV3-1/TRBV3-2,TRBD2,TRBJ2-1,CASSQELAVYNEQFF,TGTGCCAGCAGCCAAGAACTAGCGGTATACAATGAGCAGTTCTTC
NA,TRBV18,NA,TRBJ1-4,CASSPKEGEKLFF,TGTGCCAGCTCCCCGAAAGAGGGCGAAAAACTGTTTTTT
NA,TRBV18,NA,TRBJ2-5,CASSSGTPETQYF,TGTGCCAGCTCATCCGGGACACCAGAGACCCAGTACTTC
few,TRBV7-2,NA,TRBJ1-6,CASRLGQLNSPLHF,TGTGCCAGCAGACTAGGACAGCTTAATTCACCCCTCCACTTT